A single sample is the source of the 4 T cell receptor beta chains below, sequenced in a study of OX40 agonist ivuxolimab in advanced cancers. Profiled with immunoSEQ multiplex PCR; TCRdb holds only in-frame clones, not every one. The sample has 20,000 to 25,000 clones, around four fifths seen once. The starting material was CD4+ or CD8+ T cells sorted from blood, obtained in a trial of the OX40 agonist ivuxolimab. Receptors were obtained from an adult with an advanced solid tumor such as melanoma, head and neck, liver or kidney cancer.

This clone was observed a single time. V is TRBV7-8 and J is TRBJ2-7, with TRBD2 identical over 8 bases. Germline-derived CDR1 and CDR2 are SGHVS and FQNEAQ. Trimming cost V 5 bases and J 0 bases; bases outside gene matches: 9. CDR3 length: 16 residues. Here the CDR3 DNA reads TGTGCCAGCAGCCCCCGTCGGGGGGGGCACTCCTACGAGCAGTACTTC. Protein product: CASSPRRGGHSYEQYF.

Here the CDR3 DNA reads TGCGCCAGCAGCCAAGAACGGACATTGAACACTGAAGCTTTCTTT. The encoded protein is CASSQERTLNTEAFF. The chain links TRBV4-3 to TRBJ1-1; D may be TRBD1 (5 bases). Per germline, CDR1 LGHNA and CDR2 YSLEER. The CDR3 covers 15 residues. Trimming removed 0 bases from V and 0 bases from J, with 8 bases in between.

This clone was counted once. CDR3 in DNA: TGTGCCAGCAGTGACCCGACAGGGGGGAATTCACCCCTCCACTTT. Its protein product is CASSDPTGGNSPLHF. The J gene is TRBJ1-6, the V gene TRBV2; 9 bases are a match to TRBD1. Germline trimming cut 3 bases from V and 7 bases from J; bases unmatched to any gene: 4. The CDR3 sequence is 15 residues long. CDR1 is SNHLY, CDR2 FYNNEI, per germline. The complete variable domain, with remaining parts taken from reference TRBV2 and TRBJ1-6, reads EPEVTQTPSHQVTQMGQEVILRCVPISNHLYFYWYRQILGQKVEFLVSFYNNEISEKSEIFDDQFSVERPDGSNFTLKIRSTKLEDSAMYFCASSDPTGGNSPLHFGNGTRLTVT.

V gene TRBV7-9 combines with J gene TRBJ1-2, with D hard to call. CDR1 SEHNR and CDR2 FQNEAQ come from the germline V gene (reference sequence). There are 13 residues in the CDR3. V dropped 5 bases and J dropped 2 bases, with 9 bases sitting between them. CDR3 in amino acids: CASSRPKNYGYTF. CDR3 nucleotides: TGTGCCAGCAGCCGCCCCAAAAACTATGGCTACACCTTC.